This TCR beta chain was recovered during a study of cytomegalovirus exposure and HLA in healthy donors. Study-wide results and caveats: Association of a missense DCLRE1C variant with TCR beta V- and J-gene trimming was reported in a later analysis. Analysis performed later found roughly 18,000 TCR beta sequences associated with HLA alleles at 0.05 false discovery rate.

For this clone: Its target is not known.

The study ran its PCR with 60 Vbeta and 13 Jbeta primers. The protocol was immunoSEQ multiplex PCR, while the TCRdb copy is restricted to in-frame clones and leaves out a portion. The sample has around 150,000 clones; roughly 85% are singletons. The CDR3 extends over 17 amino acids. V was cut by 1 base and J by 5 bases, with 21 bases left in between. Germline CDR1 reads SGHAT; CDR2 reads FQNNGV. The source of this sequence is a male donor in good health and CMV-seronegative. The V gene is TRBV11-2, the J gene TRBJ2-7; tentative D call: TRBD2 (7 bases). Sample: PBMCs. CDR3 coding DNA: TGTGCCAGCAGCTTAGGGCTGAGGGGGAGGGCCTTTAACGAGCAGTACTTC. Its protein is CASSLGLRGRAFNEQYF.